This T cell receptor beta chain was sequenced during a study of T-cell reconstitution after alpha-beta-depleted transplantation in children. Germline V CDR1 and CDR2: MNHEY, SMNVEV (reference sequence). CDR3 length equals 14 residues. V lost 2 bases, J lost 1 base, and 6 bases lay in between. The authors prepared the TCRbeta library with unique molecular identifiers. TCRdb called the PCR reads again in MiXCR, with one record for every CDR3 protein. This table has approximately 8,200 distinct CDR3 sequences, about 30% appearing once. In this sample, this clonotype is medium-sized. This TCR derives from a boy in the first two years of life who had a stem cell transplant for SCID, so the T cells may come from the graft donor. The sample was peripheral blood, taken 60 days after TCRalphabeta/CD19-depleted stem cell transplant. V and J are TRBV27 and TRBJ2-4; no clear D gene. CDR3 coding DNA: TGTGCCAGCAGTTTACGACGCGCCAAAAACATTCAGTACTTC. Protein sequence: CASSLRRAKNIQYF.